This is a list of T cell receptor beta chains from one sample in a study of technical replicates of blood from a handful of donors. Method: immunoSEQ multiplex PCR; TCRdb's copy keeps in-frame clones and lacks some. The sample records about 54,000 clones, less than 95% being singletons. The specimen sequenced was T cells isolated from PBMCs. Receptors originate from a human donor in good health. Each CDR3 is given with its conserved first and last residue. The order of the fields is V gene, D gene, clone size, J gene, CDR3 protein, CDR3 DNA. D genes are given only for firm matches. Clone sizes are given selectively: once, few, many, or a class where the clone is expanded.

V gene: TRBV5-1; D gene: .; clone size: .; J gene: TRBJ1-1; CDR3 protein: CASKDLLNTEAFF; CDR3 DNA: TGCGCCAGTAAGGACTTACTAAACACTGAAGCTTTCTTT
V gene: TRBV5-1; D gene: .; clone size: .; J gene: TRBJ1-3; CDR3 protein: CASSLAPQTGNTIYF; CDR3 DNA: TGCGCCAGCAGCTTGGCTCCTCAGACTGGAAACACCATATATTTT
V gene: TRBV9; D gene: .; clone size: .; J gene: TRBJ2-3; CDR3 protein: CASSVVERTTDTQYF; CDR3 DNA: TGTGCCAGCAGCGTAGTGGAGCGGACCACAGATACGCAGTATTTT
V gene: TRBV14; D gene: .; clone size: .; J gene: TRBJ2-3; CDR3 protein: CASSGLGIGVTDTQYF; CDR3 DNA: TGTGCCAGCAGTGGGCTCGGGATCGGTGTTACAGATACGCAGTATTTT
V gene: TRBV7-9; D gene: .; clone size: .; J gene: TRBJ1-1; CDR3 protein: CASSIQMAGNTEAFF; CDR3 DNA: TGTGCCAGCAGCATCCAAATGGCAGGGAACACTGAAGCTTTCTTT
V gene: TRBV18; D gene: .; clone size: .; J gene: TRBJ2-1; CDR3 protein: CASSPTTAGSGIGQFF; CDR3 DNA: TGTGCCAGCTCACCAACGACAGCAGGTTCAGGAATAGGGCAGTTCTTC
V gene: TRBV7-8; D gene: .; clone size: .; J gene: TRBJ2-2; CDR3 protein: CASSPDRIPNTGELFF; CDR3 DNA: TGTGCCAGCAGCCCAGACAGGATTCCGAACACCGGGGAGCTGTTTTTT
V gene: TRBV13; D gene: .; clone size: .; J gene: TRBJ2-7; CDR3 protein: CASSFYYEQYF; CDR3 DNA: TGTGCCAGCAGCTTCTACTACGAGCAGTACTTC
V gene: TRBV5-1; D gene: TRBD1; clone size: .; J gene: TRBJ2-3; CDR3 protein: CASSSDGTGGRRTQYF; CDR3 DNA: TGCGCCAGCAGCTCGGACGGGACAGGGGGCAGGAGAACGCAGTATTTT
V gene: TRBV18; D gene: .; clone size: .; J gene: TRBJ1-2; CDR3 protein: CASSGVWPYTF; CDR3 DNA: TGTGCCAGCTCAGGTGTTTGGCCCTACACCTTC
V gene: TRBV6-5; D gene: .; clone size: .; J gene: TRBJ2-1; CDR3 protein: CASSTTGYNEQFF; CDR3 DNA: TGTGCCAGCAGTACGACTGGGTACAATGAGCAGTTCTTC
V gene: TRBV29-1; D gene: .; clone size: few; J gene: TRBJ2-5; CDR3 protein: CSAAPEAETQYF; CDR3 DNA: TGCAGCGCTGCCCCAGAGGCAGAGACCCAGTACTTC
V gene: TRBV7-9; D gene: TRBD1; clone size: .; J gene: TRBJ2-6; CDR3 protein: CASSAWDRIFVLTF; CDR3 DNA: TGTGCCAGCAGCGCATGGGACAGAATTTTCGTCCTGACTTTC
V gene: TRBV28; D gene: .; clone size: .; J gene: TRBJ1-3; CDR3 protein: CASRTVVFGNTIYF; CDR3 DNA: TGTGCCAGCAGGACAGTTGTATTTGGAAACACCATATATTTT
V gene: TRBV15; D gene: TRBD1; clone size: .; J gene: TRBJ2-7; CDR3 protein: CATSTSRGGLYEQYF; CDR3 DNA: TGTGCCACCAGCACTTCGAGAGGGGGCCTTTACGAGCAGTACTTC
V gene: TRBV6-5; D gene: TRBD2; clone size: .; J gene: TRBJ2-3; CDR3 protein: CASSPTSGAQYF; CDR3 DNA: TGTGCCAGCAGCCCGACTAGCGGGGCGCAGTATTTT
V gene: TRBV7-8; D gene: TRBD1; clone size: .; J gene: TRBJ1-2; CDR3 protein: CASSLTAGQEYGYTF; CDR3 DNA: TGTGCCAGCAGCCTCACGGCGGGACAGGAATATGGCTACACCTTC
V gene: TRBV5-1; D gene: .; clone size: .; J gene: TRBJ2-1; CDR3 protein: CASRSGVFPSINEQFF; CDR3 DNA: TGCGCCAGCAGGTCAGGGGTTTTCCCCTCTATCAATGAGCAGTTCTTC
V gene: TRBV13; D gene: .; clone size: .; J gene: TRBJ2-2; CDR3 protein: CASSLHSPGELFF; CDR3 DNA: TGTGCCAGCAGCTTACATTCCCCCGGGGAGCTGTTTTTT
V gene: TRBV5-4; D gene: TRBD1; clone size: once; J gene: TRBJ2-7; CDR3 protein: CASSPGTGVGEQYF; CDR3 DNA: TGTGCCAGCAGCCCCGGGACAGGGGTCGGGGAGCAGTACTTC
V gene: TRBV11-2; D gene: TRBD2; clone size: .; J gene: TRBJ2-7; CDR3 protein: CASSPGGKTSGTFF; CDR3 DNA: TGTGCCAGCAGCCCCGGGGGTAAGACTAGCGGGACTTTCTTC
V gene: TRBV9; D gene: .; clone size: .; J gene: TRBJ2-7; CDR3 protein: CASSVAPRDEQYF; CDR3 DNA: TGTGCCAGCAGCGTAGCCCCCCGTGACGAGCAGTACTTC
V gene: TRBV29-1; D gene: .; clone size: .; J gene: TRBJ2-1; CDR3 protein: CSVDGLDFPYNEQFF; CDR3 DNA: TGCAGCGTAGACGGCTTGGACTTCCCATACAATGAGCAGTTCTTC
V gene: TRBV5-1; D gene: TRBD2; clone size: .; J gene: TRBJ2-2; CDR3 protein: CASSSGTKNTGELFF; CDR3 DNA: TGCGCCAGCAGCTCCGGGACTAAGAACACCGGGGAGCTGTTTTTT
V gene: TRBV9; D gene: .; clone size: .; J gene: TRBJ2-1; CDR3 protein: CASSNPTSYNEQFF; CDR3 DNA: TGTGCCAGCAGCAACCCTACTAGCTACAATGAGCAGTTCTTC
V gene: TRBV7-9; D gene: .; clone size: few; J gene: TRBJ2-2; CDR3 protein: CASSPDSFSPGELFF; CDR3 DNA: TGTGCCAGCAGCCCCGACAGTTTCTCCCCCGGGGAGCTGTTTTTT
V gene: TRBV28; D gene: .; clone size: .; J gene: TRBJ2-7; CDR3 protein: CASSYASTSSYEQYF; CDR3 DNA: TGTGCCAGCAGTTATGCTAGCACAAGCTCCTACGAGCAGTACTTC
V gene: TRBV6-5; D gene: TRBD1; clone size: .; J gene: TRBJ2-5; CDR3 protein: CASSYLGQGFGETQYF; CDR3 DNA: TGTGCCAGCAGTTACCTGGGACAGGGGTTCGGCGAGACCCAGTACTTC
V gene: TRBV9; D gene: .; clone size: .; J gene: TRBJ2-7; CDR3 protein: CASSVGPGGAYEQYF; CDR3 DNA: TGTGCCAGCAGCGTCGGACCGGGCGGGGCCTACGAGCAGTACTTC
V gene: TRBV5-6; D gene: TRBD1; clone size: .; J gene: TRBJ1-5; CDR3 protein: CASSLAGGGNQPQHF; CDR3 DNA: TGTGCCAGCAGCTTGGCAGGGGGCGGCAATCAGCCCCAGCATTTT
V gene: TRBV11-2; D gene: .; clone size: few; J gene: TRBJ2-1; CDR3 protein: CASSSPRWRSNEQFF; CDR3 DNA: TGTGCCAGCAGCTCCCCGAGGTGGCGGAGCAATGAGCAGTTCTTC
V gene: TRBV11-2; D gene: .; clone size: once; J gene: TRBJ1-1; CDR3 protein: CASSLASVYTEAFF; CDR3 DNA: TGTGCCAGCAGCTTAGCGTCGGTTTACACTGAAGCTTTCTTT
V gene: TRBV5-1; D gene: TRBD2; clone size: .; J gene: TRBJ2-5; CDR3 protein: CASSPSGRGPGETQYF; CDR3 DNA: TGCGCCAGCAGCCCCAGCGGGAGAGGCCCCGGGGAGACCCAGTACTTC
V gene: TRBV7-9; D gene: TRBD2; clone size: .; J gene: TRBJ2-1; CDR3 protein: CASSRTSGYNEQFF; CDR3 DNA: TGTGCCAGCAGCCGGACTAGCGGTTACAATGAGCAGTTCTTC
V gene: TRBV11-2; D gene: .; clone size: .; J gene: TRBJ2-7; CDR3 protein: CASSFGEQYF; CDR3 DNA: TGTGCCAGCAGCTTCGGGGAGCAGTACTTC
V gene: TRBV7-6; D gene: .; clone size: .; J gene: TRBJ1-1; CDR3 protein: CASSLEVGGGSAFF; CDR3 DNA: TGTGCCAGCAGCTTAGAGGTGGGGGGAGGCTCAGCTTTCTTT
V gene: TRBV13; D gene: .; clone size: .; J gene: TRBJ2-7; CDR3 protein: CASSLGGHRSDEQYF; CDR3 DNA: TGTGCCAGCAGCTTAGGGGGACACAGAAGCGACGAGCAGTACTTC
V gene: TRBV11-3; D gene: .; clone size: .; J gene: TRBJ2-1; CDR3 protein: CASSLGDHQFF; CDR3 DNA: TGTGCCAGCAGCCTAGGAGATCACCAGTTCTTC
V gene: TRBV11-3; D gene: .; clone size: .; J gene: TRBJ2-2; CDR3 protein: CASSLDPLNRDWNTGELFF; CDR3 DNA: TGTGCCAGCAGCTTAGATCCTCTTAACCGGGACTGGAACACCGGGGAGCTGTTTTTT
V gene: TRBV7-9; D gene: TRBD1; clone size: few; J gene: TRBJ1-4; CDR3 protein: CASSLGDREGEKLFF; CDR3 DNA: TGTGCCAGCAGCTTAGGGGACAGGGAGGGCGAAAAACTGTTTTTT
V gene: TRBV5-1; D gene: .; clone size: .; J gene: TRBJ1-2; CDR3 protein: CASSFGRGHYGYTF; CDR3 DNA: TGCGCCAGCAGCTTCGGTCGGGGTCACTATGGCTACACCTTC
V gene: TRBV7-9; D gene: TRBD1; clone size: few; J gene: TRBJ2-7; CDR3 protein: CASSSRTGFEQYF; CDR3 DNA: TGTGCCAGCAGCTCACGGACAGGGTTCGAGCAGTACTTC
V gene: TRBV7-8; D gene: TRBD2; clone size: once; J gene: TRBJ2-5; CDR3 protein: CASSSWREASLGLGETQYF; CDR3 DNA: TGTGCCAGCAGCTCCTGGCGGGAGGCCAGTCTAGGTTTAGGAGAGACCCAGTACTTC
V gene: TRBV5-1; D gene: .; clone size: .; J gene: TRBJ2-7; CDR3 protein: CASSLNTYEQYF; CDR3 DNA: TGCGCCAGCAGCTTGAACACCTACGAGCAGTACTTC
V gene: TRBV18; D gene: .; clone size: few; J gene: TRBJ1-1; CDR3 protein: CASSPQTAGNTEAFF; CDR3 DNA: TGTGCCAGCTCACCACAAACAGCCGGGAACACTGAAGCTTTCTTT
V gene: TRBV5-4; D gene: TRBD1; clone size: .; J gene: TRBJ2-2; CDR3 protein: CASSRMEQGATGELFF; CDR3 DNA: TGTGCCAGCAGCCGTATGGAACAGGGGGCGACCGGGGAGCTGTTTTTT